This passage covers 17 T cell receptor beta chains from one sample sequenced in a study of fetal regulatory T cell absence and autoimmunity. Profiled with immunoSEQ multiplex PCR; TCRdb holds only in-frame clones, not every one. Here the sample spans 45,000 to 50,000 clones, around 85% being singletons. The sequencing input was cord blood. These receptor sequences come from a newborn boy with IPEX syndrome.

The chain couples TRBV5-1 to TRBJ2-1; D might be TRBD1 or TRBD2, each matching 6 bases. CDR1 SGHRS and CDR2 YFSETQ come from the germline V gene. The CDR3 length is 14 residues. Deletions cut 9 bases from V and 4 bases from J, with 17 bases between. Here the CDR3 reads CATRRGAGYNEQFF. The CDR3 DNA reads TGCGCCACTAGAAGGGGGGCGGGGTACAATGAGCAGTTCTTC.

The chain links TRBV19 to TRBJ1-5; 7 bases fit TRBD1. Germline values: CDR1 LNHDA, CDR2 SQIVND (reference sequence). The trim removed 5 bases at V and 5 bases at J, leaving 3 bases unmatched. CDR3 length: 13 amino acids. CDR3 sequence reads: CASSGTDHQPQHF. The CDR3 DNA is TGTGCCAGTAGTGGGACAGATCATCAGCCCCAGCATTTT.

The rearrangement joins TRBV11-2 to TRBJ2-5; TRBD1 or TRBD2 may be the D gene (5 bases each). This CDR3 is built from 12 residues. Trimming shortened V by 5 bases and J by 5 bases, and 9 bases separated the two germline ends. The germline V gene has CDR1 SGHAT and CDR2 FQNNGV. CDR3 DNA: TGTGCCAGCAGCCGGGGCCAGGAGACCCAGTACTTC. This encodes CASSRGQETQYF.

V usage is TRBV12-5 and J usage is TRBJ2-1; no definite D call. Germline-derived CDR1 and CDR2 are LGHNT and FRNRAP. With 0 bases removed from V and 12 bases from J, the gap between germline ends came to 9 bases. This CDR3 is 12 amino acids long. CDR3 in amino acids: CASGLVSYWQFF. The CDR3 nucleotides read TGTGCTAGTGGTTTGGTAAGCTACTGGCAGTTCTTC.

This clone has just one count. V gene TRBV7-8 combines with J gene TRBJ2-2, with D tentatively TRBD2 (5 bases). The V gene lost 5 bases and the J gene lost 5 bases, with 9 bases spanning the gap. Germline V CDR1 and CDR2: SGHVS, FQNEAQ. This CDR3 region has 13 residues. CDR3 nucleotides: TGTGCCAGCAGCGGGAGTTGGACCGGGGAGCTGTTTTTT. Protein: CASSGSWTGELFF.

This sequence joins TRBV5-6 and TRBJ2-7; D possibly uses TRBD1 or TRBD2 (6 bases each). V lost 2 bases and J lost 0, with 15 bases in between. Germline V gene sequence: CDR1 SGHDT, CDR2 YYEEEE. CDR3 length: 16 residues. The CDR3 DNA reads TGTGCCAGCAGCTTCGCCGGGGGCGCGTCCTCCTACGAGCAGTACTTC. Amino acids: CASSFAGGASSYEQYF.

The CDR3 DNA follows: TGTGCCAGCAGTGAACAGACAAGCACCGGGGAGCTGTTTTTT. It encodes CASSEQTSTGELFF. The chain has TRBV6-1 and TRBJ2-2; D is ambiguous. The length of the CDR3 is 14 residues. Between the trimmed V and J ends, which lost 2 bases and 4 bases, there was a span of 8 bases. In germline, CDR1 is MNHNS, CDR2 SASEGT.

This clone is a singleton in its sample. The chain employs TRBV6-5 and TRBJ2-7; D ambiguous. The germline CDR1 and CDR2 sequences are MNHEY and SVGAGI. Trimming removed 2 bases at V and 0 bases at J, with 11 bases between. The CDR3 loop spans 15 amino acids. The CDR3 loop reads CASSYGRPHSYEQYF. CDR3 DNA sequence: TGTGCCAGCAGTTACGGGCGGCCTCACTCCTACGAGCAGTACTTC.

This clone has a handful of counts. The rearrangement links TRBV5-6 to TRBJ1-2; D perhaps matches TRBD1 (5 bases). This CDR3 is built from 12 residues. CDR1 and CDR2 from the germline V gene are SGHDT and YYEEEE. V lost 6 bases, J lost 8 bases, and 14 bases lay in between. The CDR3 DNA reads as TGTGCCAGCACCTGGGGGGTGCAGGGCTACACCTTC. It is translated as CASTWGVQGYTF.

The chain recombines TRBV5-3 with TRBJ2-7; possible D gene TRBD2, 6 bases. TRBV5-3 is flagged as an ORF with uncertain function. Trimming pared 0 bases from V and 0 bases from J, leaving 10 bases between. CDR3 length: 15 residues. DNA of the CDR3: TGTGCCAGAAGCTTGGTACGGGACTTCTCCTACGAGCAGTACTTC. This gives the protein CARSLVRDFSYEQYF.

This sequence joins TRBV27 and TRBJ2-1; no definite D call. This CDR3 is 13 amino acids long. The germline V gene encodes CDR1 MNHEY and CDR2 SMNVEV (reference sequence). The V end lost 5 bases, the J end lost 8 bases, and 13 bases lay between the germline ends. As DNA, the CDR3 is TGTGCCAGCAGTACCGACCCTTGGGATGAGCAGTTCTTC. It encodes CASSTDPWDEQFF.

The V gene is TRBV10-1, the J gene TRBJ2-2, with D tentatively TRBD2 (5 bases). Per the germline V gene, CDR1 is WNHNN and CDR2 is SYGVQD (reference sequence). The ends were cut back, 10 bases at V and 0 bases at J, with 9 bases in the middle. There are 13 residues in the CDR3. The CDR3 spells CATMGANTGELFF. The CDR3 DNA sequence: TGCGCCACCATGGGAGCGAACACCGGGGAGCTGTTTTTT.

The CDR3 sequence: CASSRTGGRTEAFF. CDR3 coding DNA: TGTGCCAGCAGCCGAACGGGGGGTCGGACTGAAGCTTTCTTT. The rearrangement uses TRBV6-1 and TRBJ1-1; D possibly corresponds to TRBD1 (5 bases). Germline V gene data show CDR1 as MNHNS and CDR2 as SASEGT. The CDR3 consists of 14 residues. Between the trimmed V and J ends, which lost 6 bases and 5 bases, there was a span of 16 bases.

This chain connects TRBV10-3 to TRBJ2-3; a weak D match, TRBD1 (6 bases). Germline CDR1 ENHRY, CDR2 SYGVKD. This CDR3 spans 13 amino acids. The V and J ends lost 4 bases and 6 bases respectively, with 11 bases between them. The CDR3 DNA sequence: TGTGCCATCAGTGCAGGGGCAGGGGATACGCAGTATTTT. Encoded protein: CAISAGAGDTQYF.

This chain uses TRBV4-1 with TRBJ2-7, with TRBD2 as a possible D gene (6 bases). V was cut by 1 base and J by 5 bases, with 18 bases left in between. CDR3 length: 16 residues. CDR1 and CDR2 from the germline V gene are MGHRA and YSYEKL. The CDR3 reads CASSQVADGSRNEQYF. The CDR3 DNA follows: TGCGCCAGCAGCCAAGTGGCTGACGGGAGTAGGAACGAGCAGTACTTC.

This rearrangement joins TRBV27 to TRBJ1-1; D not resolved. Trimming removed 2 bases at V and 2 bases at J, with 6 bases between. This CDR3 is built from 13 residues. Germline loops: CDR1 MNHEY, CDR2 SMNVEV (reference sequence). In nucleotides, the CDR3 is TGTGCCAGCAGTTTACAGGACAACACTGAAGCTTTCTTT. It codes for CASSLQDNTEAFF.

This sequence joins TRBV5-4 and TRBJ2-5; D call uncertain. Germline CDR1 SGHNT, CDR2 YYREEE (reference sequence). V lost 3 bases and J lost 5, with 8 bases in between. The CDR3 runs to 12 residues. CDR3 region: CASSWNWETQYF. CDR3 nucleotide sequence: TGTGCCAGCAGCTGGAACTGGGAGACCCAGTACTTC.